The 27 T cell receptor beta chains presented below share a single source sample, sequenced in a study of human T cells and chemical hapten exposure. TCRdb reprocessed the RACE reads with MiXCR, giving one entry per CDR3 protein. The sample lists around 69,000 distinct CDR3 sequences, approximately 9% occurring once. The time point denotes: patch test 2, 6 weeks after DPC sensitization. The treatment denotes: therapeutic diphenylcyclopropenone sensitization with weekly scalp DPC. This sample comprised whole blood, obtained in connection with sensitization to the hapten diphenylcyclopropenone (DPC). Every receptor here comes from a woman aged 45 to 65 with alopecia areata. Some clones in this sample may be carry-over from other donors' samples.

This clonotype was detected a few times. The rearrangement links TRBV29-1 to TRBJ2-1; TRBD2 is a possible D gene (5 bases). The germline gives CDR1 SQVTM, CDR2 ANQGSEA. The V and J ends lost 3 bases and 7 bases respectively, with 13 bases between them. The CDR3 sequence is 13 residues long. DNA of the CDR3: TGCAGCGTTGACGGCGGGTCGGTTAATGAGCAGTTCTTC. Translation: CSVDGGSVNEQFF.

This sequence joins TRBV5-6 and TRBJ2-7; D not certain. The ends were cut back, 2 bases at V and 10 bases at J, with 13 bases in the middle. Germline assignment: CDR1 SGHDT and CDR2 YYEEEE. The CDR3 covers 12 residues. CDR3 amino acids: CASSLQGKGQYF. DNA for the CDR3: TGTGCCAGCAGCTTACAAGGAAAAGGCCAGTACTTC.

This clonotype came up many times. The chain links TRBV12-3 or TRBV12-4 to TRBJ2-2; D remains ambiguous. This CDR3 spans 14 amino acids. Trimming shortened V by 2 bases and J by 0 bases, and 4 bases separated the two germline ends. The CDR3: CASSLTPNTGELFF. The DNA of the CDR3 is TGTGCCAGCAGTTTAACACCGAACACCGGGGAGCTGTTTTTT.

This clonotype was observed many times. This chain joins TRBV29-1 and TRBJ1-1; D gene unclear. V was shortened by 5 bases and J by 1 base, with 11 bases between the two germline ends. The CDR3 spans 13 residues. The germline V gene has CDR1 SQVTM and CDR2 ANQGSEA. The CDR3 DNA is TGCAGCGTTTCGGTACGCCCGAACACTGAAGCTTTCTTT. Encoded protein: CSVSVRPNTEAFF.

V and J are TRBV19 and TRBJ2-2, with 13 bases aligning to TRBD2. Trimming cost V 4 bases and J 6 bases; bases outside gene matches: 11. CDR1 and CDR2 from the germline V gene are LNHDA and SQIVND (reference sequence). The CDR3 loop spans 18 amino acids. Here the CDR3 reads CASSTQLAGGPFAGELFF. Written as DNA, the CDR3 is TGTGCCAGTAGTACCCAACTAGCGGGAGGGCCTTTTGCCGGGGAGCTGTTTTTT.

This clonotype was seen a few times. The chain recombines TRBV20-1 with TRBJ2-1; 8 bases map to TRBD2. Germline CDR1 DFQATT, CDR2 SNEGSKA (reference sequence). V trimming: 2 bases; J trimming: 8 bases; junction bases outside the gene matches: 11. The CDR3 runs 15 residues. This CDR3 is CSARTASGRFDEQFF. CDR3 sequence (DNA): TGCAGTGCTAGAACGGCGAGCGGGAGATTCGATGAGCAGTTCTTC.

The gene calls are TRBV24-1 and TRBJ1-5; D uncertain. V was trimmed by 3 bases and J by 7 bases, leaving 9 bases between them. This CDR3 contains 13 residues. The germline V gene encodes CDR1 KGHDR and CDR2 SFDVKD. In nucleotides, the CDR3 is TGTGCCACCAGTGATCGAGCGGACCAGCCCCAGCATTTT. Residues: CATSDRADQPQHF.

A remark on this clonotype: This could be a read error, since a much larger clone is one nucleotide away. V and J are TRBV12-3 or TRBV12-4 and TRBJ2-1, with a weak D call TRBD2 (5 bases). This CDR3 has 14 residues. DNA of the CDR3: TGTGCCAGCAGTTTCGGCGGACCCGGGAATGAGCCGTTCTTC. Protein product: CASSFGGPGNEPFF.

This clonotype came up a few times. This chain connects TRBV4-1 to TRBJ2-3; D gene unclear. V was shortened by 0 bases and J by 5 bases, with 3 bases between the two germline ends. The CDR3 has 12 amino acids. CDR1 MGHRA and CDR2 YSYEKL come from the germline V gene. CDR3 sequence: CASSQDGDTQYF. CDR3 nucleotides: TGCGCCAGCAGCCAAGACGGAGATACGCAGTATTTT.

The sample holds a few counts of this clonotype. The rearrangement uses TRBV3-1 and TRBJ1-2, with TRBD1 identical over 9 bases. This CDR3 contains 15 residues. Germline V gene lookup returns CDR1 LGHDT and CDR2 YNNKEL (reference sequence). Unmatched junction bases numbered 8, after V lost 0 bases and J lost 9 bases. CDR3 bases: TGTGCCAGCAGCCAAGAAGGGACAGGGTATCGACGCTACACCTTC. Amino acid sequence: CASSQEGTGYRRYTF.

This clonotype was recorded a few times. This chain connects TRBV6-5 to TRBJ1-6; tentatively, D is TRBD1 (5 bases). Trimming removed 0 bases from V and 8 bases from J, with 11 bases in between. The CDR3 is 15 residues long. Germline V CDR1 and CDR2: MNHEY, SVGAGI. The CDR3 DNA follows: TGTGCCAGCAGTTACTCGTACGGGGCCGATTCACCCCTCCACTTT. It yields the protein CASSYSYGADSPLHF.

Ten or more counts support this clonotype. DNA of the CDR3: TGTGCCAGCAGTACACTAGCGGGTGCTGCTATTCAGTACTTC. This codes for CASSTLAGAAIQYF. The chain combines TRBV6-2 or TRBV6-3 with TRBJ2-4, with 9 nucleotides matching TRBD2. The CDR3 contains 14 residues. Germline V gene data show CDR1 as MNHEY and CDR2 as SVGEGT. After removal of 5 bases from V and 10 bases from J, the junction contained 9 bases not matched to a gene.

This clonotype showed up many times. The chain employs TRBV10-3 and TRBJ1-6; D perhaps matches TRBD1 (5 bases). V was cut by 7 bases and J by 4 bases, with 11 bases left in between. Germline V gives CDR1 ENHRY, CDR2 SYGVKD. This CDR3 has 14 amino acids. CDR3 bases: TGTGCCATCACCCCGGGACTGTATAATTCACCCCTCCACTTT. Its translation is CAITPGLYNSPLHF.

This clonotype was counted only a few times. The CDR3 DNA reads as TGCAGCGTCGGGGACAGGGGAGGTGGTTATGGCTACACCTTC. Protein sequence: CSVGDRGGGYGYTF. This sequence joins TRBV29-1 and TRBJ1-2; 10 positions match TRBD1. Germline CDR1 and CDR2: SQVTM and ANQGSEA. The CDR3 extends over 14 amino acids. V lost 6 bases to trimming and J lost 5 bases; unmatched junction nucleotides: 9.

In this sample, this clonotype turned up many times. The gene calls are TRBV6-2 or TRBV6-3 and TRBJ1-5; TRBD1 might be the D (6 bases). The V gene's germline CDR1 is MNHEY and CDR2 SVGEGT. The CDR3 is made up of 13 amino acids. Trimming left V 2 bases short and J 4 bases short, with 6 bases between. CDR3 nucleotides: TGTGCCAGCAGTTACGGGACAAATCAGCCCCAGCATTTT. It codes for CASSYGTNQPQHF.

This clonotype has at least ten counts. V gene TRBV4-1 combines with J gene TRBJ1-4; a weak D match, TRBD1 (5 bases). The V and J ends lost 0 bases and 8 bases respectively, with 25 bases between them. Germline-derived CDR1 and CDR2 are MGHRA and YSYEKL. The CDR3 extends over 19 amino acids. The CDR3 DNA reads as TGCGCCAGCAGCCAAGATGCAGAACAGGTCTCCGTCTTATGGGAAAAACTGTTTTTT. Residues: CASSQDAEQVSVLWEKLFF.

Comments on this clonotype: A much larger clone lies a single base off, so this may be a read error. The chain combines TRBV20-1 with TRBJ2-3; maybe TRBD2 (6 bases). V was cut by 3 bases and J by 0 bases, with 13 bases left in between. Germline CDR1 is DFQATT and CDR2 is SNEGSKA (reference sequence). The CDR3 extends over 15 amino acids. The CDR3 here is CSARRGKESTDTQYF. DNA for the CDR3: TGCAGTGCTAGGCGGGGAAAAGAGAGCACAGATACGCAGTATTTT.

This clonotype was observed many times. This chain uses TRBV4-1 with TRBJ1-2, with a possible D match to TRBD1 (6 bases). V was trimmed by 0 bases and J by 6 bases, leaving 11 bases between them. Germline loops: CDR1 MGHRA, CDR2 YSYEKL. The CDR3 runs to 14 residues. CDR3 loop: CASSQEQGPNGYTF. CDR3 DNA: TGCGCCAGCAGCCAAGAGCAGGGGCCGAATGGCTACACCTTC.

The CDR3 DNA follows: TGTGCCAGCAGCAATACCGGGACAGGGGAGGATACGCAGTATTTT. As protein: CASSNTGTGEDTQYF. The J gene is TRBJ2-3, the V gene TRBV7-6, with 10 bases lining up with TRBD1. V was clipped by 5 bases and J by 6 bases; unmatched bases: 8. From germline, CDR1 is SGHVS and CDR2 FNYEAQ. The CDR3 extends over 15 amino acids.

The V and J genes are TRBV15 and TRBJ2-3; D remains unclear. Trimming left V 0 bases short and J 1 base short, with 5 bases between. This CDR3 has 14 amino acids. The germline CDR1 and CDR2 sequences are LNHNV and YYDKDF (reference sequence). Here the CDR3 reads CATSREKGTDTQYF. CDR3 in DNA: TGTGCCACCAGCAGAGAGAAGGGCACAGATACGCAGTATTTT.

This clonotype was seen a handful of times. The chain couples TRBV7-8 to TRBJ1-2; D might be TRBD1 (6 bases). The CDR3 sequence is 16 residues long. V gave up 4 bases and J gave up 4 bases, with 19 bases separating them. Germline V CDR1 and CDR2: SGHVS, FQNEAQ. Here the CDR3 DNA reads TGTGCCAGCAGCTCCGGGGACATGGGTGTTGGCTATGGCTACACCTTC. It translates to CASSSGDMGVGYGYTF. Drawing the rest from reference TRBV7-8 and TRBJ1-2, the complete variable domain is GAGVSQSPRYKVAKRGQDVALRCDPISGHVSLFWYQQALGQGPEFLTYFQNEAQLDKSGLPSDRFFAERPEGSVSTLKIQRTQQEDSAVYLCASSSGDMGVGYGYTFGSGTRLTVV.

This clonotype was detected a few times. V usage is TRBV12-3 or TRBV12-4 and J usage is TRBJ2-2, with 11 bases lining up with TRBD1. The CDR3 is 15 residues long. J lost 5 bases, V lost 7 bases, and 6 bases had no gene match. The CDR3: CASIRDRGTTGELFF. The CDR3 DNA reads TGTGCCAGCATCCGGGACAGGGGGACGACCGGGGAGCTGTTTTTT.

This clonotype was seen a handful of times. The chain uses TRBV20-1 and TRBJ1-5; D is perhaps TRBD1 (6 bases). Trimming pared 4 bases from V and 3 bases from J, leaving 10 bases between. The CDR3 runs 13 residues. Germline assignment: CDR1 DFQATT and CDR2 SNEGSKA (reference sequence). The CDR3 sequence: CSAKNRDNQPQHF. The CDR3 region has the DNA TGCAGTGCTAAAAACAGGGACAATCAGCCCCAGCATTTT.

This clonotype appeared many times. The chain combines TRBV20-1 with TRBJ1-1, with TRBD1 identical over 8 bases. The CDR3 is 15 residues long. Germline V gene data show CDR1 as DFQATT and CDR2 as SNEGSKA (reference sequence). Losses at the gene ends were 6 bases for V and 4 bases for J; bases not matched to a gene: 13. CDR3 in amino acids: CSALSYRTGSTEAFF. CDR3 coding DNA: TGCAGTGCCCTTTCTTACCGGACAGGGTCCACTGAAGCTTTCTTT.

This clonotype was seen a handful of times. Here the CDR3 reads CATSDSTSMGPDTQYF. CDR3 coding DNA: TGTGCCACCAGTGACAGTACTAGCATGGGTCCAGATACGCAGTATTTT. This chain connects TRBV24-1 to TRBJ2-3; D perhaps matches TRBD2 (6 bases). Trimming took 4 bases from V and 4 from J, leaving 17 bases between them. This CDR3 region has 16 residues. Looked up from germline, CDR1 is KGHDR and CDR2 is SFDVKD.

This clonotype was recorded a few times. The CDR3: CASSPKGLAGEQYF. CDR3 in DNA: TGTGCCAGCAGCCCGAAGGGACTAGCAGGCGAGCAGTACTTC. This chain links TRBV9 with TRBJ2-7; TRBD2 aligns across 9 bases. This CDR3 has 14 amino acids. The ends lost 4 bases at V and 6 bases at J; junction bases unmatched: 8. Germline V gene lookup returns CDR1 SGDLS and CDR2 YYNGEE. Filled out from reference TRBV9 and TRBJ2-7, the complete variable domain reads DSGVTQTPKHLITATGQRVTLRCSPRSGDLSVYWYQQSLDQGLQFLIQYYNGEERAKGNILERFSAQQFPDLHSELNLSSLELGDSALYFCASSPKGLAGEQYFGPGTRLTVT.

In this sample, this clonotype turned up many times. This rearrangement joins TRBV6-6 to TRBJ2-3; unclear D gene. In germline, CDR1 is MNHNY, CDR2 SVGAGI (reference sequence). V lost 5 bases and J 9 bases, leaving 12 bases between the germline ends. CDR3 size: 12 residues. The CDR3 here is CASSPPERTQYF. The CDR3 bases are TGTGCCAGCAGTCCGCCCGAGCGAACGCAGTATTTT.